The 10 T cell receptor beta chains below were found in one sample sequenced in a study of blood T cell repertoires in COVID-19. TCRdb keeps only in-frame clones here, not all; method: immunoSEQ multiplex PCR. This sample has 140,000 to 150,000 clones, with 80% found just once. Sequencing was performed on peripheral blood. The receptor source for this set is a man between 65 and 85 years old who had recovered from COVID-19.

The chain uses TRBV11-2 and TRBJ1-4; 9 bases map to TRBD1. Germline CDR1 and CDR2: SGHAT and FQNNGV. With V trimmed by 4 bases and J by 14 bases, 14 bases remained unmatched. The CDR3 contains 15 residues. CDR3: CASSSGTGRTGGLFF. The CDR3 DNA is TGTGCCAGCAGCTCCGGGACAGGGCGTACGGGGGGGCTGTTTTTT.

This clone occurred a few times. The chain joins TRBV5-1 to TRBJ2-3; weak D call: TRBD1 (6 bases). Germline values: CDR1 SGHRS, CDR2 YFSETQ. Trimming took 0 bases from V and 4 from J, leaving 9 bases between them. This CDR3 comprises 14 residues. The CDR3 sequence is CASSLDRVPDTQYF. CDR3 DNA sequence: TGCGCCAGCAGCTTGGACAGGGTGCCAGATACGCAGTATTTT.

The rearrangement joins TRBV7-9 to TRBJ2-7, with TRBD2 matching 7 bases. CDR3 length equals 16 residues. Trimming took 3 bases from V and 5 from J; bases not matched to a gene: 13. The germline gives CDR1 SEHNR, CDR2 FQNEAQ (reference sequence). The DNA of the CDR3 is TGTGCCAGCAGCTTCGGGAGAGCGGCGGGAGCCAACGAGCAGTACTTC. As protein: CASSFGRAAGANEQYF.

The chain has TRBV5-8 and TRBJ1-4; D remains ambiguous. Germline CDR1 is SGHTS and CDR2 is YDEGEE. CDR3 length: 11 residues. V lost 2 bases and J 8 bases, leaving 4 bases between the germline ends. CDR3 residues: CASSFLEKLFF. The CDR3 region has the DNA TGTGCCAGCAGCTTTCTCGAAAAACTGTTTTTT.

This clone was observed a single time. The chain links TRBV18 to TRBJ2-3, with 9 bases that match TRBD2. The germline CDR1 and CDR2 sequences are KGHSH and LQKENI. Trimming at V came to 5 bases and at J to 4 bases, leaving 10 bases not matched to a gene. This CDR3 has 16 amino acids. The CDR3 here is CASSSSLAGLSDTQYF. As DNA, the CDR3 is TGTGCCAGCTCATCGTCCCTAGCGGGACTATCAGATACGCAGTATTTT.

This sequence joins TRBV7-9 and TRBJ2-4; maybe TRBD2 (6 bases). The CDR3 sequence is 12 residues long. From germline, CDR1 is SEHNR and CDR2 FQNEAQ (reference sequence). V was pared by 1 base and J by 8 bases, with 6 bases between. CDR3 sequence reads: CASSLGGDIQYF. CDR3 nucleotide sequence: TGTGCCAGCAGCTTAGGGGGGGACATTCAGTACTTC.

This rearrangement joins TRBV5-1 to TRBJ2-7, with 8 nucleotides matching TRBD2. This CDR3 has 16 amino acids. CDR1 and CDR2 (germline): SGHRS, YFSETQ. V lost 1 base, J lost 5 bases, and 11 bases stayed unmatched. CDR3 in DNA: TGCGCCAGCAGCTTGAACGGGAGGGCCTTAGTGGACGAGCAGTACTTC. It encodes CASSLNGRALVDEQYF.

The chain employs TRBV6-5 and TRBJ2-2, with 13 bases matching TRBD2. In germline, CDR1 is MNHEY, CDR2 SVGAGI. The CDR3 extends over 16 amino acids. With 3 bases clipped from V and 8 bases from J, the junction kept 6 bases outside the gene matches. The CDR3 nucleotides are TGTGCCAGCAGTTATCGGACTAGCGGGGGAGGGGGGGAGCTGTTTTTT. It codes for CASSYRTSGGGGELFF.

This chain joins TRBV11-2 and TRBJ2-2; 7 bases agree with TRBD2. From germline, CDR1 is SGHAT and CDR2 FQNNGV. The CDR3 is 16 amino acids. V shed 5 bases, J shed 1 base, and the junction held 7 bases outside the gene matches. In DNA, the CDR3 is TGTGCCAGCAGCACAAGCGGGACCAAGAACACCGGGGAGCTGTTTTTT. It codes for CASSTSGTKNTGELFF.

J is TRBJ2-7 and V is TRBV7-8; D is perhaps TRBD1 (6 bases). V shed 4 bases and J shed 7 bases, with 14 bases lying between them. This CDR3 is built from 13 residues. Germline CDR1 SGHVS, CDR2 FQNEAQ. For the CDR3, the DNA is TGTGCCAGCAGCTATCCAGGGGTGGGGGAGCAGTACTTC. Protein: CASSYPGVGEQYF.